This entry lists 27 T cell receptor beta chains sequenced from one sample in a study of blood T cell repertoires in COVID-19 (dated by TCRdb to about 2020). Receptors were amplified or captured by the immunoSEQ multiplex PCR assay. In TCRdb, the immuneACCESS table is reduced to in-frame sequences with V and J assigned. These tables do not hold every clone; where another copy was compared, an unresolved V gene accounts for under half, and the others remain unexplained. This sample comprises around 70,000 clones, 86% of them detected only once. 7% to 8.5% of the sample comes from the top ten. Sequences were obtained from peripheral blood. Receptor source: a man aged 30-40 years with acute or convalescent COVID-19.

As DNA, the CDR3 is TGTGCCATCAGTGAACGGGAGTCCCGTTCTGAAGCTTTCTTT. Translated: CAISERESRSEAFF. The V gene is TRBV10-3, the J gene TRBJ1-1; D remains unclear. The CDR3 is made up of 14 amino acids. V was shortened by 3 bases and J by 6 bases, with 14 bases between the two germline ends. Germline CDR1 and CDR2: ENHRY and SYGVKD.

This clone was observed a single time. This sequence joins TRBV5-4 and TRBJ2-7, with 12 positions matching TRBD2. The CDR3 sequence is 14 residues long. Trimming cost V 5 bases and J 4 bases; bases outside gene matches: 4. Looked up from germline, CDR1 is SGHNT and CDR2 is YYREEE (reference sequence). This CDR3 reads CASSLAGGRYEQYF. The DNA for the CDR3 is TGTGCCAGCAGTCTAGCGGGAGGGAGGTACGAGCAGTACTTC.

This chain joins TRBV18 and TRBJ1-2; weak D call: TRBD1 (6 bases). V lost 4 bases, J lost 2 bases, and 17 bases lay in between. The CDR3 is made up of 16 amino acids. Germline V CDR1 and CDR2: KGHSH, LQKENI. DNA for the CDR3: TGTGCCAGCTCACACGCGGACAGTCACTCAAACTATGGCTACACCTTC. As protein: CASSHADSHSNYGYTF. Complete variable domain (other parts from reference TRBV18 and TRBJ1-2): NAGVMQNPRHLVRRRGQEARLRCSPMKGHSHVYWYRQLPEEGLKFMVYLQKENIIDESGMPKERFSAEFPKEGPSILRIQQVVRGDSAAYFCASSHADSHSNYGYTFGSGTRLTVV.

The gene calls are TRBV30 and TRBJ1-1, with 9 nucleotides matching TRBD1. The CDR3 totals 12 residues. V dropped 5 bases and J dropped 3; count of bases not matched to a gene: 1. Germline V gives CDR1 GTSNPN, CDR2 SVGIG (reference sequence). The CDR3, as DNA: TGTGCCTGGGGGACAGGGTACACTGAAGCTTTCTTT. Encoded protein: CAWGTGYTEAFF.

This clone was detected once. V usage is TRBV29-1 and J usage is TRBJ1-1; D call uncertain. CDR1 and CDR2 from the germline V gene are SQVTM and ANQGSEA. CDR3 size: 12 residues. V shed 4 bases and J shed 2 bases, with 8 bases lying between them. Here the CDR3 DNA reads TGCAGCGTTGGGGCCACCAACACTGAAGCTTTCTTT. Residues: CSVGATNTEAFF.

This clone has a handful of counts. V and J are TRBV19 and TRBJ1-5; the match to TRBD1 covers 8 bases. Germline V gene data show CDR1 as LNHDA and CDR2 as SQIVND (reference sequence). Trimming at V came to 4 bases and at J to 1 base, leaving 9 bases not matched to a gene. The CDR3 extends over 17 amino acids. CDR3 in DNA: TGTGCCAGTAGTACCTCAAGACAGGGGCGAAGCAATCAGCCCCAGCATTTT. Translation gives CASSTSRQGRSNQPQHF.

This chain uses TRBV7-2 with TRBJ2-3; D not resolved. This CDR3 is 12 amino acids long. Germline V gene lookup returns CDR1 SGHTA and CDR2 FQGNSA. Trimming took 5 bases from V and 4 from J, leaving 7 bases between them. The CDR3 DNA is TGTGCCAGCAGCCCCTCCCCAGATACGCAGTATTTT. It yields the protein CASSPSPDTQYF.

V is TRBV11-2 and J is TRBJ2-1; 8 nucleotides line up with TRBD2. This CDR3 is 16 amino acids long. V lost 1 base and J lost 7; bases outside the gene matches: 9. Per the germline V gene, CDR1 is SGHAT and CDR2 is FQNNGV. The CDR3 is CASSLGDAGGRNEQFF. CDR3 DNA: TGTGCCAGCAGCTTAGGGGACGCGGGGGGCAGGAATGAGCAGTTCTTC.

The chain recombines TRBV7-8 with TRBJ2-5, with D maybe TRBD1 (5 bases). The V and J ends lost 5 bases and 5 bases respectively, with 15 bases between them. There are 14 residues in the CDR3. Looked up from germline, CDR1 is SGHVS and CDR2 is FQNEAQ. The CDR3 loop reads CASSQARTTETQYF. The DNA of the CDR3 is TGTGCCAGCAGCCAAGCCCGGACAACGGAGACCCAGTACTTC.

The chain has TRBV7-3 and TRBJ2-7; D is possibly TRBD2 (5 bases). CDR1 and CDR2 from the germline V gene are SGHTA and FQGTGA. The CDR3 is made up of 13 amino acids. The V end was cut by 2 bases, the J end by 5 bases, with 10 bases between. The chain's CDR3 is CASSLYMGDEQYF. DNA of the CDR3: TGTGCCAGCAGCTTATATATGGGAGACGAGCAGTACTTC.

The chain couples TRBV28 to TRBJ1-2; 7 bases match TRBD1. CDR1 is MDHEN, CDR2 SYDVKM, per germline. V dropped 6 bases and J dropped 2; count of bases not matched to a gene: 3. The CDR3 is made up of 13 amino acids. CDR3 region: CASRIQGNYGYTF. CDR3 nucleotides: TGTGCCAGCAGGATACAGGGGAACTATGGCTACACCTTC.

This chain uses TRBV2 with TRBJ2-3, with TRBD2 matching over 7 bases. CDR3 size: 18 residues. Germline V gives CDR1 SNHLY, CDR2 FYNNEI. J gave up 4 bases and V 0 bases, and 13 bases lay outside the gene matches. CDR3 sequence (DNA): TGTGCCAGCAGTGAAGCGGAATCAAAGGCTAGCGGAGCAGATACGCAGTATTTT. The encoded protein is CASSEAESKASGADTQYF.

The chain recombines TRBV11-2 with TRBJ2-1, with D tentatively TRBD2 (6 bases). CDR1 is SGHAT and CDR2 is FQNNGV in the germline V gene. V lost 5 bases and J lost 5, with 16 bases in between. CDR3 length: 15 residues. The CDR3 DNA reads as TGTGCCAGCAGCCCAGGAGCCGGGACTCACAATGAGCAGTTCTTC. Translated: CASSPGAGTHNEQFF.

The CDR3 region is CATLGGGHVGNTIYF. CDR3 bases: TGTGCCACCCTGGGGGGGGGTCATGTTGGAAACACCATATATTTT. The chain uses TRBV6-6 and TRBJ1-3; TRBD1 might be the D (5 bases). The CDR3 is 15 amino acids. From germline, CDR1 is MNHNY and CDR2 SVGAGI (reference sequence). Trimming took 10 bases from V and 3 from J, leaving 19 bases between them.

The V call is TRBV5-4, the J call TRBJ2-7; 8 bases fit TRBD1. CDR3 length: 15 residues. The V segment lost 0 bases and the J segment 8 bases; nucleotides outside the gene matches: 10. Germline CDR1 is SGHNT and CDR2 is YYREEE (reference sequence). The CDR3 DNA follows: TGTGCCAGCAGCTTGGAGACCGGGACAGGCAACAAGCAGTACTTC. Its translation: CASSLETGTGNKQYF.

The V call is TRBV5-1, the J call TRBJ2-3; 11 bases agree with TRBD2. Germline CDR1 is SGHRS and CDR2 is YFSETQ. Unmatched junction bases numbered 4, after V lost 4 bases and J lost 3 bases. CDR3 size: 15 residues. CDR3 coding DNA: TGCGCCAGCAGCAACATAGCGGGGGGGACAGATACGCAGTATTTT. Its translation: CASSNIAGGTDTQYF.

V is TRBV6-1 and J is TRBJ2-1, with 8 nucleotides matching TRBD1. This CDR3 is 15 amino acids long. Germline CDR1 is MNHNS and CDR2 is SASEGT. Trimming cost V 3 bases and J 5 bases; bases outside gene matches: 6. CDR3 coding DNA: TGTGCCAGCAGTGATCTGGACAGGGCTAACAATGAGCAGTTCTTC. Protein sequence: CASSDLDRANNEQFF.

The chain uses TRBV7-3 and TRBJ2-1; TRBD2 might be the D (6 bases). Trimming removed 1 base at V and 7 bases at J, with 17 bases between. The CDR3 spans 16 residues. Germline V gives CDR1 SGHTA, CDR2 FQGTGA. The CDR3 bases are TGTGCCAGCAGCTTAAGGGGTAGCGGAAAGCGGAATGAGCAGTTCTTC. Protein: CASSLRGSGKRNEQFF.

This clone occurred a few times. CDR3 DNA: TGTGCCAGCAGTGAGCCTACGAACACCGGGGAGCTGTTTTTT. This gives the protein CASSEPTNTGELFF. J is TRBJ2-2 and V is TRBV28; D not resolved. The CDR3 runs 14 residues. In germline, CDR1 is MDHEN, CDR2 SYDVKM. V shed 5 bases and J shed 0 bases, with 7 bases lying between them.

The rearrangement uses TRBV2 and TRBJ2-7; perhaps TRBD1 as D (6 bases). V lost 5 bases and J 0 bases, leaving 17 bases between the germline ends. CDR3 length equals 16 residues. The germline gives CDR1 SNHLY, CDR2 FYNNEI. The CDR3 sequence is CASSSQGAVSSYEQYF. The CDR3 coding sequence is TGTGCCAGCAGTTCACAGGGAGCCGTTAGCTCCTACGAGCAGTACTTC.

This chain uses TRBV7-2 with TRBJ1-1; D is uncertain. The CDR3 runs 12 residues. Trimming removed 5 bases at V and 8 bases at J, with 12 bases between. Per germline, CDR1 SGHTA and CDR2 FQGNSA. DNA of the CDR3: TGTGCCAGCAGCAGGTACGGGTCGGAAGCTTTCTTT. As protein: CASSRYGSEAFF.

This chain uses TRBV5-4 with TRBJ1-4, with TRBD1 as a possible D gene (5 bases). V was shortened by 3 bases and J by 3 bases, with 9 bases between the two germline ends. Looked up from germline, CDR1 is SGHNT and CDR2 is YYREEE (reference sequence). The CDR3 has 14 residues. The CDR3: CASSSGLANEKLFF. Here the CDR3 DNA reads TGTGCCAGCAGCTCAGGGTTGGCTAATGAAAAACTGTTTTTT.

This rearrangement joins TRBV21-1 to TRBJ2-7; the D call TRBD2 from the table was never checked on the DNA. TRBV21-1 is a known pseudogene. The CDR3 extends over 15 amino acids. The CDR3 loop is CASSKAERLYYEQYF. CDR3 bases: TGTGCCAGCAGCAAAGCTGAGAGGCTCTACTACGAGCAGTACTTC.

DNA for the CDR3: TGTGCCAGCAGTCCCCCGCCAGGACAAACCAACAATGAGCAGTTCTTC. Translation gives CASSPPPGQTNNEQFF. The rearrangement uses TRBV28 and TRBJ2-1; possible D gene TRBD1, 5 bases. The germline V gene encodes CDR1 MDHEN and CDR2 SYDVKM. The CDR3 is 16 amino acids. V was cut by 5 bases and J by 5 bases, with 19 bases left in between.

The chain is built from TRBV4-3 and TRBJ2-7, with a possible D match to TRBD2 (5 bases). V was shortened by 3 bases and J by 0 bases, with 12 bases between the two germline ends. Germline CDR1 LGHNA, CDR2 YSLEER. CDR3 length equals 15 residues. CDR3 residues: CASSQERGLSYEQYF. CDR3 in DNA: TGCGCCAGCAGCCAGGAGCGAGGGCTCTCCTACGAGCAGTACTTC.

This CDR3 is CASSFWGPMNTEAFF. In nucleotides, the CDR3 is TGTGCCAGCAGCTTTTGGGGGCCTATGAACACTGAAGCTTTCTTT. V is TRBV7-9 and J is TRBJ1-1; a possible D gene is TRBD1 (6 bases). CDR3 length: 15 amino acids. Germline CDR1 SEHNR, CDR2 FQNEAQ (reference sequence). The ends were cut back, 3 bases at V and 0 bases at J, with 11 bases in the middle.

CDR3 nucleotides: TGTGCCAGCAGCAAAGAATTCTTTTTAAGTGTTGGGCCAGATACGCAGTATTTT. Translated: CASSKEFFLSVGPDTQYF. J is TRBJ2-3 and V is TRBV21-1; TRBD1 is the table's D call and was not checked against the DNA. TRBV21-1 is designated a pseudogene. The length of the CDR3 is 18 residues.